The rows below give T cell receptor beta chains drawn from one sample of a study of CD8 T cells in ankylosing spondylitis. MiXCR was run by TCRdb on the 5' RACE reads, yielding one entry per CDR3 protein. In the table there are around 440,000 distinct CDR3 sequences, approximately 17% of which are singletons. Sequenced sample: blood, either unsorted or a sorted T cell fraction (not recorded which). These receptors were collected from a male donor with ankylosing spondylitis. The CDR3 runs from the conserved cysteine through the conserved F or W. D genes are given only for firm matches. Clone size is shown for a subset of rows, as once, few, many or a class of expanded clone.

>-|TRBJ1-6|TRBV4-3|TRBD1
CASSQVGTGNSPLHF
TGCGCCAGCAGCCAAGTTGGGACAGGGAATTCACCCCTCCACTTT
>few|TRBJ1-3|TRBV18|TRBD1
CASSRTTGVAGNTIYF
TGTGCCAGCTCCCGAACGACAGGGGTTGCTGGAAACACCATATATTTT
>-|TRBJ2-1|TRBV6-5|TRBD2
CASSYQASGGADNEQFF
TGTGCCAGCAGTTACCAGGCTAGCGGGGGGGCGGATAATGAGCAGTTCTTC
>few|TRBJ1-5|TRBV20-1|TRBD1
CSAEAPGTAIHSNQPQHF
TGCAGTGCTGAAGCCCCCGGGACAGCTATACATAGCAATCAGCCCCAGCATTTT
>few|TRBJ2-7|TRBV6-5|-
CASSYWRGSHEQYF
TGTGCCAGCAGTTACTGGAGGGGGAGTCACGAGCAGTACTTC
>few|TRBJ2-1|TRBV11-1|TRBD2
CASSPILGLAGVPLYNEQFF
TGTGCCAGCAGCCCTATCCTAGGACTAGCGGGAGTCCCCCTCTACAATGAGCAGTTCTTC
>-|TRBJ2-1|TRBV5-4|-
CASSVSRGGGEQFF
TGTGCCAGCAGCGTATCTAGGGGGGGTGGTGAGCAGTTCTTC
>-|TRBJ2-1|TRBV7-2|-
CASSRTGGVEQFF
TGTGCCAGCAGCCGAACCGGAGGGGTTGAGCAGTTCTTC
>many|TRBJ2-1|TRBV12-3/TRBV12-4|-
CASSGQSYNEQFF
TGTGCCAGCAGTGGCCAAAGCTACAATGAGCAGTTCTTC
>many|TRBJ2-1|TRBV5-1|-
CASSLASKGSYNEQFF
TGCGCCAGCAGCTTGGCCTCGAAGGGCTCCTACAATGAGCAGTTCTTC
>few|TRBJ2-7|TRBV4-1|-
CASSQGPRASYEQYF
TGCGCCAGCAGCCAAGGACCCAGGGCGAGCTACGAGCAGTACTTC
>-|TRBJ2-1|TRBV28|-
CASRLRGGLLDNEQFF
TGTGCCAGCAGGCTCCGTGGGGGGCTCTTGGACAATGAGCAGTTCTTC
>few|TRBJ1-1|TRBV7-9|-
CASSPSGRARLNTEAFF
TGTGCCAGCAGCCCCAGTGGGAGGGCGAGACTAAACACTGAAGCTTTCTTT
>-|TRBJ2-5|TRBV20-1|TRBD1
CSAGTGTEQETQYF
TGCAGTGCTGGGACCGGGACAGAGCAAGAGACCCAGTACTTC
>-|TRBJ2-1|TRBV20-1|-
CSASGPGDEQFF
TGCAGTGCTAGTGGGCCGGGGGATGAGCAGTTCTTC
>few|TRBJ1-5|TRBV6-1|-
CASTGRGHIYSNQPQHF
TGTGCCAGCACTGGCCGGGGACATATCTATAGCAATCAGCCCCAGCATTTT
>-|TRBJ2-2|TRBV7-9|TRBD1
CASSRTGADTGELFF
TGTGCCAGCAGCCGGACAGGGGCCGACACCGGGGAGCTGTTTTTT
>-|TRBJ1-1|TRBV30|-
CAGAKQKNTEAFF
TGTGCCGGGGCTAAACAGAAGAACACTGAAGCTTTCTTT
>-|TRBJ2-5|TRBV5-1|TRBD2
CASSLGIAGAQETQYF
TGCGCCAGCAGCTTGGGTATAGCGGGGGCCCAAGAGACCCAGTACTTC
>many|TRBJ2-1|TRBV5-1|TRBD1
CASRPGQDNEQFF
TGCGCCAGCAGACCGGGACAGGACAATGAGCAGTTCTTC
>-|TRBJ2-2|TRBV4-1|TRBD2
CASSQPTGLDSGELFF
TGCGCCAGCAGCCAACCAACGGGACTAGACTCCGGGGAGCTGTTTTTT
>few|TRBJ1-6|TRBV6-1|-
CASIGTGSYNSPLHF
TGTGCCAGCATAGGGACTGGTTCCTATAATTCACCCCTCCACTTT
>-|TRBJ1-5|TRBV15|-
CATSRESQPQHF
TGTGCCACCAGCAGGGAGTCTCAGCCCCAGCATTTT
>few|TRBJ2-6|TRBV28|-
CASSTKTGANVLTF
TGTGCCAGCAGTACGAAAACTGGGGCCAACGTCCTGACTTTC
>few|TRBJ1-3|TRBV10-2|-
CASSAGRNSGNTIYF
TGCGCCAGCAGTGCAGGACGGAACTCTGGAAACACCATATATTTT
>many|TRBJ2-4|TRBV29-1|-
CSVGAGAKNIQYF
TGCAGCGTTGGGGCTGGGGCCAAAAACATTCAGTACTTC
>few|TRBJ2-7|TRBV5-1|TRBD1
CASSWLTGAYEQYF
TGCGCCAGCAGCTGGCTGACAGGGGCCTACGAGCAGTACTTC
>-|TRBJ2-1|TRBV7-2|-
CASSPGRNEQFF
TGTGCCAGCAGCCCCGGACGGAATGAGCAGTTCTTC